This TCR beta chain appears in the sequencing data of a study of Ad26.COV2.S vaccination and SARS-CoV-2 variants. The treatment: around 19 received Ad26.COV2.S at low or high dose, single or two shots; 5 received placebo; per-sample allocation not given. Each sample was drawn 63 days after the first injection (of vaccine or placebo). Sequenced by immunoSEQ multiplex PCR; TCRdb stores in-frame clones only, minus some. The table records about 350,000 clones, less than 90% of them present only once. A single count supports this clone. The CDR3 covers 12 residues. Deletions cut 5 bases from V and 8 bases from J, with 7 bases between. Per germline, CDR1 SEHNR and CDR2 FQNEAQ (reference sequence).

The clonotype comes from a person between 18 and 65 years old who received the Ad26.COV2.S COVID-19 vaccine or a placebo. The sample consisted of peripheral blood, taken in a trial of Ad26.COV2.S vaccine versus placebo. J is TRBJ1-6 and V is TRBV7-9; D is uncertain. Here the CDR3 reads CASSREHSPLHF. The CDR3 DNA is TGTGCCAGCAGCCGAGAGCATTCACCCCTCCACTTT.